This entry is about one T cell receptor beta chain. Antigen: not known. The data belong to a study of shared clonotypes between healthy human individuals. Overall study findings and caveats: In the sorted subsets, rarefaction showed sequencing was incomplete despite large depth. Naive CD4 clonotype sharing across several donors was approximately 5%. The study found lower generation probabilities in non-shared clonotypes than in those shared by all four donors.

There are 16 residues in the CDR3. CDR1 and CDR2 from the germline V gene are MGHRA and YSYEKL. The germline V and J ends were trimmed by 0 bases and 3 bases, with 12 bases remaining between them. Assay runs were performed at deep level. Assay used: immunoSEQ multiplex PCR; TCRdb lists only in-frame clones, some missing. The table has over 400,000 clones, 95% to 97% seen once. This chain uses TRBV4-1 with TRBJ1-5; D may be TRBD1 (6 bases). The TCR was taken from a woman between 25 and 40 years old in good health. Material: naive CD4+ T cells sorted from blood. Subset specified: CD45RA+ positively selected. The CDR3 is CASSQDRGGLNQPQHF. The CDR3 region has the DNA TGCGCCAGCAGCCAAGATCGTGGGGGCCTCAATCAGCCCCAGCATTTT.